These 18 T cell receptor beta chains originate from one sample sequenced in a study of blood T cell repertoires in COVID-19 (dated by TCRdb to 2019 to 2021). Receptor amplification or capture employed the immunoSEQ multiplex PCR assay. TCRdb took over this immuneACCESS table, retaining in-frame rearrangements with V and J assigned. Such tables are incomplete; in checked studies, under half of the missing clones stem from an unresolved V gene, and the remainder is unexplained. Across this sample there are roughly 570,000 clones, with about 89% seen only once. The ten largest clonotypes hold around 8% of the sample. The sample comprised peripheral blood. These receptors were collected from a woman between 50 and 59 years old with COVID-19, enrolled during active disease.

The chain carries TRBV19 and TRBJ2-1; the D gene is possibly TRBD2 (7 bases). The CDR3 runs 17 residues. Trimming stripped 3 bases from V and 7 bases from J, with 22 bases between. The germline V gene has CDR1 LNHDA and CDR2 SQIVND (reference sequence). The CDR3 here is CASSIGYPGGPLNEQFF. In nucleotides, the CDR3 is TGTGCCAGTAGTATTGGATACCCGGGGGGCCCCCTGAATGAGCAGTTCTTC.

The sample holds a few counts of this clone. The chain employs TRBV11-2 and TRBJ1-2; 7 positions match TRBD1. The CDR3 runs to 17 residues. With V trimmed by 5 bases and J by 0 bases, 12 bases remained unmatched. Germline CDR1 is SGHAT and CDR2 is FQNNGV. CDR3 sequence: CASSTVRGQGANYGYTF. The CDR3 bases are TGTGCCAGCAGCACAGTTCGGGGGCAGGGGGCTAACTATGGCTACACCTTC.

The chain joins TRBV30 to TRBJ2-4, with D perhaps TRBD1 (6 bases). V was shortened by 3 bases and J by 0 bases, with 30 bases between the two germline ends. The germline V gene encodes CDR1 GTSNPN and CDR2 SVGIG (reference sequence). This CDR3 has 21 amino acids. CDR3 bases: TGTGCCTGGAGCCCTACTACTTTGGGTCACAGGGCGAGCCTAGCCAAAAACATTCAGTACTTC. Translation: CAWSPTTLGHRASLAKNIQYF.

In nucleotides, the CDR3 is TGTGCCAGCAGCGAACAAGACAAGACTAGCGGGGGGGCCTGCGAGCAGTACTTC. Translating gives CASSEQDKTSGGACEQYF. The chain has TRBV9 and TRBJ2-7; TRBD2 matches at 14 bases. The junction had 14 bases not matched to a gene; V was cut back by 3 bases and J by 6 bases. There are 18 residues in the CDR3. The germline V gene encodes CDR1 SGDLS and CDR2 YYNGEE.

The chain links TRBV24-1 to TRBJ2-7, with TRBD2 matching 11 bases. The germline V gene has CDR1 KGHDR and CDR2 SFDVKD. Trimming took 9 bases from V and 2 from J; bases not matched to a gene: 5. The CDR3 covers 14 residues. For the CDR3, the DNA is TGTGCCACCGCCGGGACTAGCGGAACCTACGAGCAGTACTTC. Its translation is CATAGTSGTYEQYF.

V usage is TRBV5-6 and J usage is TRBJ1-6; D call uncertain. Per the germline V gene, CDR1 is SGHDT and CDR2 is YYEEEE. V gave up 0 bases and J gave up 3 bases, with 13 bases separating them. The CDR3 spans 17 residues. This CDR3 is CASSLARRELYNSPLHF. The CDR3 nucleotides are TGTGCCAGCAGCTTGGCCCGGAGGGAACTCTATAATTCACCCCTCCACTTT.

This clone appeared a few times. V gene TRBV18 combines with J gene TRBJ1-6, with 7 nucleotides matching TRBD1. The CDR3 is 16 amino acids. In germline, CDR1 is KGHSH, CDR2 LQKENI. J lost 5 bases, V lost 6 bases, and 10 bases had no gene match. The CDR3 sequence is CASSPTTGLHNSPLHF. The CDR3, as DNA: TGTGCCAGCTCCCCTACGACAGGGCTCCATAATTCACCCCTCCACTTT.

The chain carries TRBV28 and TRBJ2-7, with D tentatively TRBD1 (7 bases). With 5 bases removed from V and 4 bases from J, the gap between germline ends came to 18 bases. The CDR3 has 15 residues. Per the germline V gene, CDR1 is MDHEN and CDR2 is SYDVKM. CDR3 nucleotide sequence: TGTGCCAGCAGTCCAGGATACAGGGGAGGATACGAGCAGTACTTC. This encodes CASSPGYRGGYEQYF.

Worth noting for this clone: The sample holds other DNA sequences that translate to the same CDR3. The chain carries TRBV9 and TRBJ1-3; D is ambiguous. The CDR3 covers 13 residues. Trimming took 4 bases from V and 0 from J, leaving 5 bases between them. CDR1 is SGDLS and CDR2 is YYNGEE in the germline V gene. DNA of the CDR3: TGTGCCAGCAGCCTCAGCTCTGGAAACACCATATATTTT. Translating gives CASSLSSGNTIYF.

Here the CDR3 reads CASSVVAGNTGELFF. In DNA form, the CDR3 reads TGTGCCAGCAGCGTTGTGGCGGGAAACACCGGGGAGCTGTTTTTT. The V and J genes are TRBV7-2 and TRBJ2-2; perhaps TRBD2 as D (6 bases). Germline lookup yields CDR1 SGHTA and CDR2 FQGNSA. V was cut by 5 bases and J by 2 bases, with 12 bases left in between. The CDR3 is made up of 15 amino acids.

In DNA form, the CDR3 reads TGCGCCAGCAGCCTCCACCGTGGGCGGGGTTCCGAGCAGTACTTC. It encodes CASSLHRGRGSEQYF. V usage is TRBV4-1 and J usage is TRBJ2-7; maybe TRBD2 (6 bases). Germline lookup yields CDR1 MGHRA and CDR2 YSYEKL. V was shortened by 4 bases and J by 6 bases, with 19 bases between the two germline ends. The CDR3 contains 15 residues.

The CDR3 reads CAWSVGQLNQPQHF. The CDR3 bases are TGTGCCTGGAGTGTAGGACAGCTAAATCAGCCCCAGCATTTT. The J gene is TRBJ1-5, the V gene TRBV30; the D gene is possibly TRBD1 (6 bases). The CDR3 is made up of 14 amino acids. CDR1 and CDR2 from the germline V gene are GTSNPN and SVGIG (reference sequence). V lost 0 bases, J lost 4 bases, and 10 bases lay in between.

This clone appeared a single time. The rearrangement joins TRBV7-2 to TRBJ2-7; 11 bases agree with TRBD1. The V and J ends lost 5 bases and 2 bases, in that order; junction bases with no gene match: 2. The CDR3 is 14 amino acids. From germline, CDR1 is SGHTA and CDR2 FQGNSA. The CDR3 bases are TGTGCCAGCAGCCGGGACAGGGGGACCTACGAGCAGTACTTC. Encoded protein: CASSRDRGTYEQYF.

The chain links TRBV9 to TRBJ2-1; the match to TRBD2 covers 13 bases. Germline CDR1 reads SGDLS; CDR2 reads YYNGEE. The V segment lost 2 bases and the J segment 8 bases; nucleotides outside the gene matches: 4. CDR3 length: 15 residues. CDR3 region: CASSVTSGGAHEQFF. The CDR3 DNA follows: TGTGCCAGCAGCGTTACTAGCGGGGGGGCTCATGAGCAGTTCTTC. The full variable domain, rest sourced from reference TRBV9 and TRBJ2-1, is DSGVTQTPKHLITATGQRVTLRCSPRSGDLSVYWYQQSLDQGLQFLIQYYNGEERAKGNILERFSAQQFPDLHSELNLSSLELGDSALYFCASSVTSGGAHEQFFGPGTRLTVL.

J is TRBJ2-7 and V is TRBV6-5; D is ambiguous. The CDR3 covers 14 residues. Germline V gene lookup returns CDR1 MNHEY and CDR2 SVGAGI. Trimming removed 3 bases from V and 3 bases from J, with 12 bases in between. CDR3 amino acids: CASSYNAAVYEQYF. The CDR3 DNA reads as TGTGCCAGCAGTTATAATGCCGCGGTCTACGAGCAGTACTTC.

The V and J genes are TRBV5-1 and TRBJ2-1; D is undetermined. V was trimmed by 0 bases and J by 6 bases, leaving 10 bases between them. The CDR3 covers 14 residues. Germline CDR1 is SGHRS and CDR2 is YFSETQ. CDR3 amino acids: CASSLDTTVNEQFF. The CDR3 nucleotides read TGCGCCAGCAGCTTGGACACCACCGTCAATGAGCAGTTCTTC.

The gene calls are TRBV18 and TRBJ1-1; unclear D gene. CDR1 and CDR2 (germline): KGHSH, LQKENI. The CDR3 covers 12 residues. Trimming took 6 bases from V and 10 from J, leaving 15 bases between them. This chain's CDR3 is CASSPTTPGAFF. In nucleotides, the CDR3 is TGTGCCAGCTCCCCTACCACACCGGGAGCTTTCTTT.

The CDR3 DNA sequence: TGTGCCAGCTGTACTGGGACAGGGGGTCCGAAAGCTTTCTTT. The encoded protein is CASCTGTGGPKAFF. This chain connects TRBV28 to TRBJ1-1, with TRBD1 identical over 11 bases. This CDR3 spans 14 amino acids. J gave up 9 bases and V 8 bases, and 11 bases lay outside the gene matches. Germline CDR1 reads MDHEN; CDR2 reads SYDVKM. The complete variable domain, with remaining parts taken from reference TRBV28 and TRBJ1-1, reads DVKVTQSSRYLVKRTGEKVFLECVQDMDHENMFWYRQDPGLGLRLIYFSYDVKMKEKGDIPEGYSVSREKKERFSLILESASTNQTSMYLCASCTGTGGPKAFFGQGTRLTVV.